These 14 T cell receptor beta chains originate from one sample sequenced in a study of PD-1 blockade in mismatch repair-deficient tumors. Method: immunoSEQ multiplex PCR; TCRdb's copy keeps in-frame clones and lacks some. The repertoire includes about 100,000 clones, approximately 80% of them detected once, and approximately 6.5% sits in the top ten. The source material was peripheral blood, sampled about eight months after starting pembrolizumab. The receptors originated from an adult with mismatch repair-deficient cancer.

The gene calls are TRBV28 and TRBJ1-1, with a tentative D call TRBD1 (5 bases). The CDR3 is 14 residues long. Trimming stripped 4 bases from V and 7 bases from J, with 16 bases between. The germline V gene encodes CDR1 MDHEN and CDR2 SYDVKM. CDR3 bases: TGTGCCAGCAGTTCCCCCGGTAGGGGCTATGAAGCTTTCTTT. As protein: CASSSPGRGYEAFF.

The gene calls are TRBV28 and TRBJ1-2; 8 nucleotides line up with TRBD1. V dropped 6 bases and J dropped 4; count of bases not matched to a gene: 13. Looked up from germline, CDR1 is MDHEN and CDR2 is SYDVKM. The CDR3 spans 16 residues. The CDR3 sequence is CASSLPSGGRSYGYTF. As DNA, the CDR3 is TGTGCCAGCAGCCTCCCCTCAGGGGGCAGGAGCTATGGCTACACCTTC.

This sequence joins TRBV6-5 and TRBJ2-1; D ambiguous. V was shortened by 0 bases and J by 6 bases, with 3 bases between the two germline ends. Germline loops: CDR1 MNHEY, CDR2 SVGAGI. The CDR3 length is 12 residues. The CDR3 DNA reads TGTGCCAGCAGTTACTCTCGCAATGAGCAGTTCTTC. Translating it yields CASSYSRNEQFF.

The chain combines TRBV6-5 with TRBJ2-1; 11 bases are shared with TRBD2. Germline V CDR1 and CDR2: MNHEY, SVGAGI. Germline trimming cut 0 bases from V and 9 bases from J; bases unmatched to any gene: 4. The CDR3 is 15 amino acids. In DNA form, the CDR3 reads TGTGCCAGCAGTTACTCTAGCGGGAGGGCCAGTGAGCAGTTCTTC. Protein sequence: CASSYSSGRASEQFF.

This clone was detected once. The chain links TRBV11-3 to TRBJ2-3; possibly TRBD2 for D (5 bases). The germline V gene has CDR1 SGHNT and CDR2 YENEEA. Trimming took 9 bases from V and 0 from J, leaving 13 bases between them. The CDR3 totals 14 residues. The CDR3 spells CASKSGASTDTQYF. CDR3 sequence (DNA): TGTGCCAGTAAGAGCGGAGCTAGCACAGATACGCAGTATTTT.

V gene TRBV7-3 combines with J gene TRBJ2-2; 7 nucleotides align to TRBD2. Germline CDR1 is SGHTA and CDR2 is FQGTGA. The CDR3 is made up of 15 amino acids. V shed 5 bases and J 5 bases; nucleotides not matched to a gene: 8. The DNA for the CDR3 is TGTGCCAGCAGCCCTCAGCGGGACCCTACCGGGGAGCTGTTTTTT. Its protein is CASSPQRDPTGELFF.

This clone was detected once. This chain uses TRBV27 with TRBJ2-7, with 12 bases identical to TRBD2. In germline, CDR1 is MNHEY, CDR2 SMNVEV (reference sequence). CDR3 size: 15 residues. Trimming took 2 bases from V and 5 from J; bases not matched to a gene: 4. The chain's CDR3 is CASSLRASGRDEQYF. The CDR3 DNA follows: TGTGCCAGCAGTTTAAGGGCTAGCGGGAGGGACGAGCAGTACTTC.

The chain uses TRBV6-6 and TRBJ2-5, with D maybe TRBD1 (6 bases). Germline lookup yields CDR1 MNHNY and CDR2 SVGAGI (reference sequence). V shed 0 bases and J shed 7 bases, with 12 bases lying between them. The CDR3 extends over 14 amino acids. As DNA, the CDR3 is TGTGCCAGCAGTTACTCACAGGGCGGAGGGACCCAGTACTTC. As protein: CASSYSQGGGTQYF.

The gene calls are TRBV6-1 and TRBJ2-7; weak D call: TRBD1 (5 bases). This CDR3 is 13 amino acids long. Germline CDR1 reads MNHNS; CDR2 reads SASEGT. Here the CDR3 DNA reads TGTGCTGCGCCAGGGATAGGATACTACGAGCAGTACTTC. It translates to CAAPGIGYYEQYF.

The V and J genes are TRBV18 and TRBJ2-7; a possible D gene is TRBD2 (6 bases). CDR3 length equals 16 residues. V was pared by 2 bases and J by 0 bases, with 14 bases between. Germline values: CDR1 KGHSH, CDR2 LQKENI. Here the CDR3 reads CASSPWTGASSYEQYF. The CDR3 DNA sequence: TGTGCCAGCTCACCATGGACGGGAGCAAGCTCCTACGAGCAGTACTTC.

The chain joins TRBV6-6 to TRBJ1-4; D possibly corresponds to TRBD1 (6 bases). This CDR3 contains 15 residues. V was clipped by 7 bases and J by 2 bases, with 14 bases between them. Germline values: CDR1 MNHNY, CDR2 SVGAGI (reference sequence). The CDR3 DNA reads TGTGCCAGCACAATACAGGGAGTCACTAATGAAAAACTGTTTTTT. This encodes CASTIQGVTNEKLFF.

This chain connects TRBV5-5 to TRBJ2-7; D perhaps matches TRBD2 (5 bases). Germline V gene data show CDR1 as SGHKS and CDR2 as YYEKEE (reference sequence). CDR3 length: 14 residues. Trimming took off 3 bases at V and 3 bases at J, with 13 bases between the two ends. CDR3 nucleotides: TGTGCCAGCAGCTCAACTAGGACCTACTACGAGCAGTACTTC. Translation: CASSSTRTYYEQYF.

The CDR3 bases are TGCAGCGTTGAAGGAGGGAGGGGTTCCTACGAGCAGTACTTC. It encodes CSVEGGRGSYEQYF. The chain has TRBV29-1 and TRBJ2-7; 7 bases fit TRBD2. Trimming removed 1 base from V and 1 base from J; junction bases left unmatched: 4. This CDR3 has 14 amino acids. Germline CDR1 SQVTM, CDR2 ANQGSEA.

This chain joins TRBV5-1 and TRBJ2-2; 8 positions match TRBD2. The junction had 5 bases not matched to a gene; V was cut back by 4 bases and J by 0 bases. The CDR3 runs 16 residues. Germline CDR1 is SGHRS and CDR2 is YFSETQ. The CDR3: CASSPTSATNTGELFF. CDR3 coding DNA: TGCGCCAGCAGCCCGACTAGCGCTACGAACACCGGGGAGCTGTTTTTT.